This T cell receptor (beta chain) was profiled in a study of T-cell memory formation after mild COVID-19. Study summary: Most TCR clusters belonged to a single donor.

As concerns this clonotype: Its cognate antigen is unknown.

General study findings and limits: Among clones peaking at day 37 in the second wave, SARS-CoV-2 specificity remained unconfirmed.

The V gene's germline CDR1 is SGHVS and CDR2 FNYEAQ. The V segment lost 5 bases and the J segment 4 bases; nucleotides outside the gene matches: 11. This CDR3 region has 15 residues. The TCR alpha and TCR beta cDNA libraries, bearing sample barcodes and UMIs, were generated by 5'RACE using constant-segment primers. TCRdb called the 5' RACE reads again in MiXCR, with one record for every CDR3 protein. The table shows over 130,000 distinct CDR3 sequences, with 13% to 15% occurring only once. V and J are TRBV7-6 and TRBJ2-7, with TRBD2 identical over 7 bases. This TCR was sampled from an adult woman who had mild COVID-19 (a few samples of this study predate the infection). Cell type and time point are not known. The sample consisted of PBMCs or a T cell subset sorted from them (not recorded which). CDR3 coding DNA: TGTGCCAGCAGCCCGACCCGGCTAGCGGTGTACGAGCAGTACTTC. It is translated as CASSPTRLAVYEQYF.